This T cell receptor (beta chain) was profiled in a study of T cells in Graves' hyperthyroidism and ophthalmopathy. Study-wide points: Most thyroid clonotypes expanded above 0.001 appeared in blood too.

With respect to this clonotype: Its antigen remains unidentified.

Deletions cut 2 bases from V and 4 bases from J, with 11 bases between. CDR1 and CDR2 (germline): WSHSY, SAAADI. There are 15 residues in the CDR3. Regions amplified from RNA transcripts were the TCR beta CDR3 regions. The TCR CDR3 first-round RT-PCR relied on the HTBI primer set. TCRdb ran MiXCR on the multiplex PCR reads and lists one entry per CDR3 protein. In the table there are just over 550,000 distinct CDR3 sequences, roughly 50% of which are singletons. The source is a woman between 18 and 29 years old with Graves' hyperthyroidism. The sequenced sample was peripheral blood or thyroid tissue (not recorded which). The chain combines TRBV10-2 with TRBJ2-2; a weak D match, TRBD2 (5 bases). CDR3 DNA sequence: TGCGCCAGCAGTGAGCCAGCGGAGAGCACCGGGGAGCTGTTTTTT. Residues: CASSEPAESTGELFF.